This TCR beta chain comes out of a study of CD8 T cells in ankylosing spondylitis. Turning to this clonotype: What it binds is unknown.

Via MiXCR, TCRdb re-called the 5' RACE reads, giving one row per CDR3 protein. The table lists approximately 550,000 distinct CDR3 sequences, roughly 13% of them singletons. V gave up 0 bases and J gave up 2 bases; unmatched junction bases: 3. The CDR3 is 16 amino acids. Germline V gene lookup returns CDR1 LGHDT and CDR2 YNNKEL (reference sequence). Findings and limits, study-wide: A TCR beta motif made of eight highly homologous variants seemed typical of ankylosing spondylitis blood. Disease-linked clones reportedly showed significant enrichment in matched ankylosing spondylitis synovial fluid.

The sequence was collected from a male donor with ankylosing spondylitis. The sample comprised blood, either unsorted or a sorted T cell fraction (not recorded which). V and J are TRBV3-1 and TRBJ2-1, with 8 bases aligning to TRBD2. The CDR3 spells CASSQEWREAYNEQFF. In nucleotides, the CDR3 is TGTGCCAGCAGCCAAGAATGGCGGGAGGCCTACAATGAGCAGTTCTTC.